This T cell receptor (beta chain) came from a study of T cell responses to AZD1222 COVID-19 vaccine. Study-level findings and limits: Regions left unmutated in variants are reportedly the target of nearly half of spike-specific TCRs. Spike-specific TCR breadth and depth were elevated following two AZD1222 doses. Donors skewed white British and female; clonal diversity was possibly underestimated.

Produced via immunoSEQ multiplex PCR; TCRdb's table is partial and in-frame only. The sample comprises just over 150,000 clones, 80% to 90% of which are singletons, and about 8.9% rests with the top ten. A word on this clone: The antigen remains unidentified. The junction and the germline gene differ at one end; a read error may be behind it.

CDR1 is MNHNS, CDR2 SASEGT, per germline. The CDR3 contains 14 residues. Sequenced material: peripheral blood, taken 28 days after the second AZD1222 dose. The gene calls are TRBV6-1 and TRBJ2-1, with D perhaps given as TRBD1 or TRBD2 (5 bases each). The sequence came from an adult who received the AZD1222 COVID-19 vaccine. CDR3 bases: TGTGCCAGCACTGAACCGGGACGCGTCAATGAGCAGTTCTTC. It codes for CASTEPGRVNEQFF.